This TCR beta chain was sequenced during a study of blood T cell repertoires in COVID-19. Study in general: In each case, the material was cDNA or gDNA derived from T cells, B-cell-depleted T cells, or PBMCs.

J gave up 4 bases and V 5 bases, and 7 bases lay outside the gene matches. This CDR3 comprises 16 residues. From germline, CDR1 is ENHRY and CDR2 SYGVKD. Original analysis: Counts of nucleated cells, estimated from reference gene primer amplification, were obtained. Measured with immunoSEQ multiplex PCR; TCRdb has only the in-frame clones, and not every one. The V and J calls and clone size were taken over from that table, and D and trimming were inferred from the DNA. The sample shows roughly 120,000 clones, roughly 80% of them seen only once. Sample: peripheral blood. The chain uses TRBV10-3 and TRBJ2-2; 10 bases agree with TRBD1. This sequence was found in a human donor in a cohort sampled during active COVID-19. The CDR3 sequence: CAISPGQGVGTGELFF. CDR3 coding DNA: TGTGCCATCAGTCCTGGACAGGGGGTTGGCACCGGGGAGCTGTTTTTT.